This TCR beta chain was retrieved from a study of blood T cell repertoires in COVID-19. Background on the study: T cells, B-cell-depleted T cells, or PBMCs supplied cDNA or gDNA.

This CDR3 is 16 amino acids long. The junction had 7 bases not matched to a gene; V was cut back by 6 bases and J by 2 bases. Germline-derived CDR1 and CDR2 are LNHDA and SQIVND (reference sequence). A few counts support this clone. Clones were read by immunoSEQ multiplex PCR, and TCRdb kept only the in-frame ones, dropping some. The sample holds about 160,000 clones, 75% to 90% seen once. This TCR was recovered from a woman of 80 years or more with active or convalescent COVID-19. The sequenced sample consisted of peripheral blood. The chain carries TRBV19 and TRBJ2-2; 9 bases agree with TRBD1. The CDR3 region is CASRPPGQGNTGELFF. CDR3 sequence (DNA): TGTGCCAGTAGACCCCCGGGACAGGGTAACACCGGGGAGCTGTTTTTT.